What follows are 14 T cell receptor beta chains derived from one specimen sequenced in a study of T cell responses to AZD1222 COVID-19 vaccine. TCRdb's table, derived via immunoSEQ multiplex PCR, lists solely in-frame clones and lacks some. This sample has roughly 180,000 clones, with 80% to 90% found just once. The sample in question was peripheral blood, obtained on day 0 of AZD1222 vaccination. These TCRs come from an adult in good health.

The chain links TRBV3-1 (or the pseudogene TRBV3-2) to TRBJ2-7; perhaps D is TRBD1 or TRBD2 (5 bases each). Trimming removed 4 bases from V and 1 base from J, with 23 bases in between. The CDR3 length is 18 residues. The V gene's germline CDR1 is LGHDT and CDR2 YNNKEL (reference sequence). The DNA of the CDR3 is TGTGCCAGCAGCCCACTTCACGGGGCAAAGGGTAGATCCTACGAGCAGTACTTC. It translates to CASSPLHGAKGRSYEQYF.

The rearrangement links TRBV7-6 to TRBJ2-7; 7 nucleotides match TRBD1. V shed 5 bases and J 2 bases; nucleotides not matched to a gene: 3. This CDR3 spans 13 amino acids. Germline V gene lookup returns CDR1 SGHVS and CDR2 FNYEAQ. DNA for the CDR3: TGTGCCAGCAGCCCCCAGGGGGCCTACGAGCAGTACTTC. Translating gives CASSPQGAYEQYF. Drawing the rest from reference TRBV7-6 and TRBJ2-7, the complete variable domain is GAGVSQSPRYKVTKRGQDVALRCDPISGHVSLYWYRQALGQGPEFLTYFNYEAQQDKSGLPNDRFSAERPEGSISTLTIQRTEQRDSAMYRCASSPQGAYEQYFGPGTRLTVT.

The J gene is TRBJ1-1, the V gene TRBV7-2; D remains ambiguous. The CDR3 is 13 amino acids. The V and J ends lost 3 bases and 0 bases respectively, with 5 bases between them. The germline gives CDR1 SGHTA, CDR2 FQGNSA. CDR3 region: CASSFGLNTEAFF. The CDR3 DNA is TGTGCCAGCAGCTTCGGGCTGAACACTGAAGCTTTCTTT. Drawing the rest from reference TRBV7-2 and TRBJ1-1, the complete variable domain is GAGVSQSPSNKVTEKGKDVELRCDPISGHTALYWYRQSLGQGLEFLIYFQGNSAPDKSGLPSDRFSAERTGGSVSTLTIQRTQQEDSAVYLCASSFGLNTEAFFGQGTRLTVV.

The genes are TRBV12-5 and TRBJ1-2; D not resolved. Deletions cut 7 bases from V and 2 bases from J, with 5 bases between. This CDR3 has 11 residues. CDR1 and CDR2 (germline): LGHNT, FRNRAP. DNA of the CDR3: TGTGCTAGTGTGTGGAACTATGGCTACACCTTC. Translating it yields CASVWNYGYTF. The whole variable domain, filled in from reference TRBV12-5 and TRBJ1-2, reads DARVTQTPRHKVTEMGQEVTMRCQPILGHNTVFWYRQTMMQGLELLAYFRNRAPLDDSGMPKDRFSAEMPDATLATLKIQPSEPRDSAVYFCASVWNYGYTFGSGTRLTVV.

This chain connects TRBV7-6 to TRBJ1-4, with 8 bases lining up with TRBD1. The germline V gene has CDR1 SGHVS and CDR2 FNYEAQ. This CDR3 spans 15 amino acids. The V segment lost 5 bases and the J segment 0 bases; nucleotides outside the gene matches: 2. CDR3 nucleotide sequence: TGTGCCAGCAGCCCACAGGGGGCAACTAATGAAAAACTGTTTTTT. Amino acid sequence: CASSPQGATNEKLFF.

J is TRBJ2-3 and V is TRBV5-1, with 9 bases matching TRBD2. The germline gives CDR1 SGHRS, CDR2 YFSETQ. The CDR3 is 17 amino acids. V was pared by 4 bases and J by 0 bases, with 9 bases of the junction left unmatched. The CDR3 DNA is TGCGCCAGCAGCCCGGAGTTGCGGGGGGGTAGCACAGATACGCAGTATTTT. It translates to CASSPELRGGSTDTQYF.

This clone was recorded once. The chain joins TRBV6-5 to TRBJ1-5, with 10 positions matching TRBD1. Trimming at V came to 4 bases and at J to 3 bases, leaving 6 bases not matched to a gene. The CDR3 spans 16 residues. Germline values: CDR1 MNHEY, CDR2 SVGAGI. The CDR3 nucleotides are TGTGCCAGCAGTTCCCTCGGGACAGGGGACAATCAGCCCCAGCATTTT. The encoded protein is CASSSLGTGDNQPQHF.

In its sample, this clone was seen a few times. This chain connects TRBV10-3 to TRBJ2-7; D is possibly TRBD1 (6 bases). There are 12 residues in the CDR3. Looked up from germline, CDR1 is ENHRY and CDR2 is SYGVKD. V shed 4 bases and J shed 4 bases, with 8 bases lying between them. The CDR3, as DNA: TGTGCCATCAGTGCACAGGGTTACGAGCAGTACTTC. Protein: CAISAQGYEQYF.

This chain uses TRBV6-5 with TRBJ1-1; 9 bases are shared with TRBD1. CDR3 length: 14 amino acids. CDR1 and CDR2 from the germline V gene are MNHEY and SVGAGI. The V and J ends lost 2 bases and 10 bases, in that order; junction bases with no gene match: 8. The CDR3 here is CASSYRGQGLGAFF. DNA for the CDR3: TGTGCCAGCAGTTACCGGGGACAGGGTCTGGGAGCTTTCTTT.

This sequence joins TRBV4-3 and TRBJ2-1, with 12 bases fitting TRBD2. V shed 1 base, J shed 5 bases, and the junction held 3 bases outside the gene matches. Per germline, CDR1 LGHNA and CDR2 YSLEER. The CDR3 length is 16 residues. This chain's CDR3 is CASSQGGLAGNNEQFF. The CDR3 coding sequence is TGCGCCAGCAGCCAAGGAGGACTAGCGGGAAACAATGAGCAGTTCTTC.

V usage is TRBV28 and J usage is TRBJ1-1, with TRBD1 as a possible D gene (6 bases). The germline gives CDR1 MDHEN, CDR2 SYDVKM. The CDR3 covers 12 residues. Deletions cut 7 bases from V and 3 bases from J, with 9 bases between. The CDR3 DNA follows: TGTGCCAGCAAGGCAGGGGACACTGAAGCTTTCTTT. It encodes CASKAGDTEAFF. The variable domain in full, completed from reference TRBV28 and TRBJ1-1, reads DVKVTQSSRYLVKRTGEKVFLECVQDMDHENMFWYRQDPGLGLRLIYFSYDVKMKEKGDIPEGYSVSREKKERFSLILESASTNQTSMYLCASKAGDTEAFFGQGTRLTVV.

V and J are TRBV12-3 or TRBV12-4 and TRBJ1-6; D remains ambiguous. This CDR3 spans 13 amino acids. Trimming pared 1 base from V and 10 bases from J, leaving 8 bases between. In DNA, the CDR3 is TGTGCCAGCAGTTTAGGTCGCCGGTCACCCCTCCACTTT. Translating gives CASSLGRRSPLHF.

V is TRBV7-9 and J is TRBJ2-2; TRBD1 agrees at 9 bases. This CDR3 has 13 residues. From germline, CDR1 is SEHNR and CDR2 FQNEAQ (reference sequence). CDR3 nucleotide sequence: TGTGCTGGCGACAGGGGGGACACCGGGGAGCTGTTTTTT. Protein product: CAGDRGDTGELFF.

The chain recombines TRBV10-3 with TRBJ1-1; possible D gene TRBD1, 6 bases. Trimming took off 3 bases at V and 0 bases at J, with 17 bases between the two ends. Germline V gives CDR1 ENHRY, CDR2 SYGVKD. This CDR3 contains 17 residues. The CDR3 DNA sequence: TGTGCCATCAGTGACCGAGTTTCTGGGGGCTTGAACACTGAAGCTTTCTTT. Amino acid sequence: CAISDRVSGGLNTEAFF.